The 2 T cell receptor beta chains below come from one sample, sequenced in a study of blood T cell repertoires in COVID-19. Libraries were prepared by immunoSEQ multiplex PCR; TCRdb keeps only in-frame clonotypes and omits some of them. This table holds hundreds of thousands of clones, around 79% found once. Sample: peripheral blood. The receptors were sampled from a woman of 80 years or more with acute or convalescent COVID-19.

The chain combines TRBV12-3 or TRBV12-4 with TRBJ2-3; 7 bases match TRBD2. Trimming cost V 3 bases and J 9 bases; bases outside gene matches: 6. This CDR3 is built from 13 residues. For the CDR3, the DNA is TGTGCCAGCAGTTTTACCCCTAGCGGAACGCAGTATTTT. Encoded protein: CASSFTPSGTQYF.

The J gene is TRBJ2-7, the V gene TRBV3-1 (or the pseudogene TRBV3-2), with D possibly matching TRBD2 (6 bases). This CDR3 comprises 15 residues. V lost 3 bases, J lost 5 bases, and 17 bases lay in between. From germline, CDR1 is LGHDT and CDR2 YNNKEL (reference sequence). The CDR3 DNA reads TGTGCCAGCAGCCACGGCGGGACCGGGCGGCACGAGCAGTACTTC. Translating it yields CASSHGGTGRHEQYF.